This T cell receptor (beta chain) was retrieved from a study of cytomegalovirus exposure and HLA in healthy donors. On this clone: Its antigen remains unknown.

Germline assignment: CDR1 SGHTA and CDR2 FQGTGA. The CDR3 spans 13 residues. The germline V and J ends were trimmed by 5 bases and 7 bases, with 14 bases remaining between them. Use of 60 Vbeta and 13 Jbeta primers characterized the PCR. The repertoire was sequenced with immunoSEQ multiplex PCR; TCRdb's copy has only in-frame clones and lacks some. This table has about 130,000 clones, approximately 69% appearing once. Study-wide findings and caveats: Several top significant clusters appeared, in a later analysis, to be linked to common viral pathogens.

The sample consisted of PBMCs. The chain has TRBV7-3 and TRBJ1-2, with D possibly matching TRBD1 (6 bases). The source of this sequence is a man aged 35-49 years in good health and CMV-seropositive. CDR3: CASSPGADTGYTF. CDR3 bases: TGTGCCAGCAGCCCAGGGGCAGACACTGGCTACACCTTC.